The clone carrying this T cell receptor (delta chain) has a single count. Its antigen remains unidentified. The template was reverse-transcribed extracted RNA. Multiplex PCR used pooled V-gene forward primers and a constant-region reverse primer to amplify CDR3s. TCRdb re-called the multiplex PCR reads through CATT. The sample contains under 80,000 delta-chain clones, approximately 30% of which appear only once. This entry is derived from a study of Vδ1+ human thymocytes. Study findings and constraints: In the thymus, TRG and TRD repertoires looked highly polyclonal with Gaussian CDR3 lengths. Despite high sort purity, roughly 21% of thymic T cell receptor delta sequences were Vdelta2.

Thymocytes were sorted as CD3+ TCRVdelta1+ TCRVdelta2- after alphabeta T cell depletion. Germline CDR1 reads TSWWSYY; CDR2 reads QGS. The CDR3 is 19 residues long. Unmatched junction bases numbered 15, after V lost 4 bases and J lost 2 bases. Source material: Vdelta1+ gamma-delta thymocytes from the thymus. Subset in this sample: FACS-sorted CD3+ TCRalphabeta- TCRVdelta1+ TCRVdelta2- thymocytes. The source of this sequence is a boy in the first two years of life who had congenital heart surgery. The V call is TRDV1, the J call TRDJ1; 11 nucleotides align to TRDD3. CDR3 protein: CALGVSTFPTGGYTDKLIF. Written as DNA, the CDR3 is TGTGCTCTTGGGGTTTCGACCTTTCCTACTGGGGGATATACCGATAAACTCATCTTT.